This TCR beta chain was captured in a study of T-cell memory formation after mild COVID-19. Overall study findings and caveats: Contracting clones from day 15 to 85 had balanced CD4/CD8; later expanders favoured CD4+.

Comments on this clonotype: Its antigen is currently unknown.

The germline V gene encodes CDR1 SEHNR and CDR2 FQNEAQ (reference sequence). The CDR3 contains 16 residues. Trimming cost V 5 bases and J 4 bases; bases outside gene matches: 12. Using its own MiXCR run on the 5' RACE reads, TCRdb lists one record per CDR3 protein. The data show 140,000 or so distinct CDR3 sequences, with roughly a fifth seen just once and around 2.5% held by the top ten. Sequenced material: PBMCs or a T cell subset sorted from them (not recorded which). The chain joins TRBV7-9 to TRBJ2-7; TRBD2 matches at 9 bases. The TCR originated in an adult woman who had mild COVID-19 (a few samples of this study predate the infection). Cell type and time point are not known. The CDR3 DNA is TGTGCCAGCAGCCTTTTAGCGGGGGACCTTCCGTACGAGCAGTACTTC. Translation gives CASSLLAGDLPYEQYF. The variable domain in full, completed from reference TRBV7-9 and TRBJ2-7, reads DTGVSQNPRHKITKRGQNVTFRCDPISEHNRLYWYRQTLGQGPEFLTYFQNEAQLEKSRLLSDRFSAERPKGSFSTLEIQRTEQGDSAMYLCASSLLAGDLPYEQYFGPGTRLTVT.